This T cell receptor (beta chain) was recorded in a study of blood T cell repertoires in COVID-19 (dated by TCRdb to between 2020 and 2021). About the investigation overall: The collaborator samples originated in the United States, Italy and Spain and spanned the acute and convalescent phases of COVID-19. The material from the prospective study consisted of cDNA or gDNA derived from T cells, B-cell-depleted T cells, or PBMCs. The samples were drawn from the first 160 participants of the ongoing ImmuneRACE study and from under 1,500 subjects provided by 6 global collaborators. Sample metadata almost always included a de-identified subject ID, COVID-19 status, age in years and sex. A freely available public database, intended as a resource for researchers studying the immune response to SARS-CoV-2, is where the repertoires were released. Subjects who had been exposed to COVID-19, were actively infected with it, or had recovered from it provided the deeply sampled blood TCRbeta repertoires that made up the dataset. Where available, HLA class I and class II types were obtained from metadata supplied by the sample provider rather than from assay-based typing. The full study reports these points: The amount of clinical and demographic metadata varied by source and participant and was provided uncurated.

Comments on this clone: This clone's antigen is unknown. One base away there is no much larger clone; base qualities are not given.

CDR1 is given as SGHTA and CDR2 as FQGNSA, both from the germline V gene. Counted from cysteine to phenylalanine, this CDR3 has 13 amino acids. The CDR3 DNA has 39 bases and is translated from base 1. V drops 3 bases and J drops 6 bases, leaving 10 bases in between. TCRbeta CDR3 regions were amplified from genomic DNA by means of the immunoSEQ Assay, a bias-controlled multiplex PCR. In the source study's methods: Within the assay, amplification of reference gene primers was used to estimate how many nucleated cells each sample contained. Sequence reads were collapsed and filtered to measure the absolute abundance of every unique TCRbeta CDR3 rearrangement. For each sample, productive Simpson clonality was calculated as the square root of Simpson's diversity index across productive rearrangements. This is the immuneACCESS table as TCRdb keeps it, with only in-frame sequences that have V and J called. A part of the clones is gone; compared with another copy, unresolved V genes explain less than half, and the rest is unexplained. Clone size and V and J calls were adopted from that table, with D and trimming inferred from the DNA. This sample is represented by around 120,000 clones; about 80% of them were singletons. About 25% of the sample is held by the ten biggest clonotypes.

The collaborating institutions used their own protocols to collect whole blood in K2EDTA tubes. Collaborator samples were shipped for TCRbeta analysis as frozen whole blood, isolated PBMCs, or DNA extracted from either sample type. Sequencing was performed on peripheral blood. The sequence was obtained from a human donor in a cohort sampled during active COVID-19. The chain is made from TRBV7-2 and TRBJ2-3, with no reliable assignment of the D segment. The nucleotide sequence is given as TGTGCCAGCAGCTTTGCCTTCGGGGATACGCAGTATTTT. It encodes CASSFAFGDTQYF.